The present T cell receptor beta chain was sequenced within a study of regulatory T cells in long-lasting Graves disease. Across the whole study: Recently diagnosed Graves' patients had received antithyroid drugs for under 3 months. Study results and caveats: The TCR repertoire of persistent Graves' patients was less diverse than that of newly diagnosed ones.

Relying on iRepertoire HTBI primers and Arm-PCR of CDR3 regions, the team built TCR beta libraries. TCRdb reanalysed the multiplex PCR reads using MiXCR and keeps one entry per CDR3 protein. The sample comprises around 460,000 distinct CDR3 sequences, 12% to 15% of which are singletons, and approximately 17% rests with the top ten. This clonotype was counted only a few times. The antigen is unknown. Time point defined: newly diagnosed GD, antithyroid drugs for less than 3 months. Extracted PBMC RNA gave rise to the TCR library. The germline CDR1 and CDR2 sequences are KGHDR and SFDVKD. V dropped 3 bases and J dropped 4; count of bases not matched to a gene: 7. The CDR3 runs 16 residues. This sample was also put to use in a study of T cells in Graves' hyperthyroidism and ophthalmopathy.

The clonotype was recovered from a woman in her forties or fifties with Graves disease. Specimen: peripheral blood mononuclear cells (PBMCs), collected at new diagnosis, from a patient treated with antithyroid drugs. The rearrangement joins TRBV24-1 to TRBJ2-1, with TRBD2 identical over 8 bases. Here the CDR3 DNA reads TGTGCCACCAGTGATGCTAGCGGGTACCAATACAATGAGCAGTTCTTC. This encodes CATSDASGYQYNEQFF.